These T cell receptor beta chains were read from a single sample in a study of beta chain features in type 1 diabetes. Generated by immunoSEQ multiplex PCR, the TCRdb table keeps only in-frame clones and is missing some. This sample has 150,000 to 200,000 clones, with approximately 9.9% found just once. The sample consisted of central memory CD4+ T cells from blood. Source of these receptors: a woman under 30 in good health. The conserved cysteine and the conserved F or W are not part of the CDR3 here. A D gene is named only where the DNA matches it firmly. Expanded clones get a size class; other rows say once, few or many, or leave the size out.

abundance	d_gene	v_gene	j_gene	CDR3aa
-	-	TRBV19	TRBJ2-1	ASTAGGTPVNEQF
-	-	TRBV2	TRBJ2-3	ASSEGTAEDTQY
-	TRBD2	TRBV7-3	TRBJ2-4	ASSTPSSGGIAKNIQY
few	-	TRBV5-1	TRBJ2-5	ASSPTDAGPGAQY
few	-	TRBV5-1	TRBJ2-7	ASSPRDSAYEQY
-	TRBD1	TRBV30	TRBJ1-4	AWSRGDRGGKLF
few	-	TRBV7-2	TRBJ2-1	ASTAYRRRGNEQF
-	-	TRBV6-5	TRBJ2-7	ASSIDPAGYEQY
few	-	TRBV18	TRBJ2-7	ASSPAEVYEQY
-	TRBD1	TRBV10-3	TRBJ1-1	AISEYRGQDVF
-	TRBD1	TRBV7-2	TRBJ1-2	ASSRGTGYGYT
-	TRBD1	TRBV5-4	TRBJ2-7	ASRADRASPYEQY
-	-	TRBV20-1	TRBJ1-2	SARVASGYT
few	-	TRBV5-1	TRBJ2-1	ASSLEQYDEQF
-	-	TRBV7-2	TRBJ2-1	ASSPRRDNEQF
-	TRBD2	TRBV5-1	TRBJ2-1	ASSPRAGDRNEQF
-	-	TRBV5-1	TRBJ2-3	ASSLGGSTDTQY
few	-	TRBV21-1	TRBJ1-5	ASKEGLGGGNQPQH
few	-	TRBV5-1	TRBJ1-2	ASSLSTGLGYGYT
few	-	TRBV18	TRBJ1-1	ASTRAALNTEAF
-	-	TRBV7-2	TRBJ2-5	ASSLVRGLGETQY
few	-	TRBV11-3	TRBJ1-1	ASSIGQNTEAF
few	-	TRBV7-9	TRBJ1-1	ASRDQGGTEAF
few	-	TRBV4-2	TRBJ2-6	ASSQRLQLSGANVLT
-	-	TRBV4-2	TRBJ2-2	ASSQDPLTANTGELF
few	-	TRBV5-1	TRBJ1-4	ASSLGGVNEKLF
-	-	TRBV19	TRBJ1-1	ASSRGQNTEAF
few	TRBD2	TRBV11-2	TRBJ2-1	ASSQGLVGNEQF
few	TRBD2	TRBV6-1	TRBJ2-2	ATLGGRGTGELF
-	TRBD2	TRBV29-1	TRBJ2-3	SVVRTEREISQDTQY